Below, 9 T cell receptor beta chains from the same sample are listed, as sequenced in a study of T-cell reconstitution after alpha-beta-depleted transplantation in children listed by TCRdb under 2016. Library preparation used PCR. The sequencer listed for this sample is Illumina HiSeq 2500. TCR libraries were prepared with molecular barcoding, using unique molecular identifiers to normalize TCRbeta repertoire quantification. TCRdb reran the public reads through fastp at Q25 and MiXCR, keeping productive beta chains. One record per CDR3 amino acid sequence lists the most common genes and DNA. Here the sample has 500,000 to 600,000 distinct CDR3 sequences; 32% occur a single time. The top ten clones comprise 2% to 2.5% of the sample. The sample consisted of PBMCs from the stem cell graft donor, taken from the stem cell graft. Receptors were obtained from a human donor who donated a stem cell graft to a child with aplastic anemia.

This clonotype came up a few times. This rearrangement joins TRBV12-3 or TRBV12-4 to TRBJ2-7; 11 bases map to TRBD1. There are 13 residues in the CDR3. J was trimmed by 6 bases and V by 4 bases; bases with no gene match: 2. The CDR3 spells CASSSGTGGEQYV. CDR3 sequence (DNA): TGTGCCAGCAGTTCCGGGACAGGGGGCGAGCAGTACGTC.

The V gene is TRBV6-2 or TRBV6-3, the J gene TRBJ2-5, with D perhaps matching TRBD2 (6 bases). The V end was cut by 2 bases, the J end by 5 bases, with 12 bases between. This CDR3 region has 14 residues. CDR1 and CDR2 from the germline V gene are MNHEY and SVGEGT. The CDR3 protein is CASSYTSGAETQYF. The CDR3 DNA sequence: TGTGCCAGCAGTTACACGTCGGGAGCGGAGACCCAGTACTTC.

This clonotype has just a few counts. CDR3 loop: CSARGNSYEQYV. CDR3 coding DNA: TGCAGTGCTAGAGGGAACTCCTACGAGCAGTACGTC. J is TRBJ2-7 and V is TRBV20-1, with unresolved D. Germline CDR1 reads DFQATT; CDR2 reads SNEGSKA (reference sequence). V shed 1 base and J shed 0 bases, with 4 bases lying between them. CDR3 size: 12 residues.

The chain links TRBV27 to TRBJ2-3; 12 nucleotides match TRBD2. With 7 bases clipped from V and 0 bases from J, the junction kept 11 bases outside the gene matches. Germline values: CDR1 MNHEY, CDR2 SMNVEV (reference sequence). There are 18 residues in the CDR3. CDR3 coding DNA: TGTGCCAGCATCTCGGTACTAGCGGGAGGCACTAGCACAGATACGCAGTATTTT. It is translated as CASISVLAGGTSTDTQYF.

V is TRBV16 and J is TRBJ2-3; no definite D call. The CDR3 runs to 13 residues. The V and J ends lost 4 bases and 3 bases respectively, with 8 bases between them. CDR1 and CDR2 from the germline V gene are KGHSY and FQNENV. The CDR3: CASSPWETDTQYF. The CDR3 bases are TGTGCCAGCAGCCCATGGGAAACAGATACGCAGTATTTT.

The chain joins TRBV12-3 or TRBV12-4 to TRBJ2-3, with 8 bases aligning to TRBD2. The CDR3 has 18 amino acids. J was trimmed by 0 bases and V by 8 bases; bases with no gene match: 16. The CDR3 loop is CASSLGTGGGPSTDTQYF. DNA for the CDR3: TGTGCCAGCTCCCTAGGAACGGGAGGGGGGCCTAGCACAGATACGCAGTATTTT.

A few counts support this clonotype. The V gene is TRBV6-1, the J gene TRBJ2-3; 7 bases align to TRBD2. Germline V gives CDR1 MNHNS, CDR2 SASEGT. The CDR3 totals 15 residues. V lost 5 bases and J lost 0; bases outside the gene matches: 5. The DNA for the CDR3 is TGTGCCAGCAGTCAGCGGGGCAGGAGCACAGATACGCAGTATTTT. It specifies CASSQRGRSTDTQYF.

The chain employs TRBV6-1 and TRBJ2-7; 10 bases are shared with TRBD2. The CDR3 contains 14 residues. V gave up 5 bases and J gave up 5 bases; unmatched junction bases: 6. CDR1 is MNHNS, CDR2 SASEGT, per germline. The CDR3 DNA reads TGTGCCAGCAGTCCTAGCGGGAGCGGGCACGAGCAGTACGTC. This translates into CASSPSGSGHEQYV.

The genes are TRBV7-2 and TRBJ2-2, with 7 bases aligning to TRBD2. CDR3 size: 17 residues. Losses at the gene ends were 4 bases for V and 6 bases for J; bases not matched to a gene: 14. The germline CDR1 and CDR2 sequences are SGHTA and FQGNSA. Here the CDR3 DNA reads TGTGCCAGCAGCTCACTGAGGACTAGTCTGGACCCCGGGGAGCTGTTTTTT. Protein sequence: CASSSLRTSLDPGELFF.